The T cell receptor beta chain under discussion was sequenced for a study of T-cell reconstitution after alpha-beta-depleted transplantation in children. Unique molecular identifiers tagged the TCRbeta library. MiXCR, applied by TCRdb to the PCR reads, yields one record per CDR3 protein. Of about 420,000 distinct CDR3 sequences detected, 16% appear once; the ten largest clones hold just under 30%. This clonotype occurred a few times. Its matching antigen is unknown. General study findings and limits: Among T cells one year after transplant, newly produced cells accounted for most counts and diversity. Several hundred rapidly expanded clones from non-depleted graft cells reportedly supplied alpha-beta T cells about two months post-transplant. In some patients, recipient T cells and intrathymic progenitors surviving conditioning explained high day-60 diversity.

CDR1 and CDR2 from the germline V gene are SNHLY and FYNNEI. Deletions cut 4 bases from V and 4 bases from J, with 8 bases between. The CDR3 is made up of 13 amino acids. The J gene is TRBJ2-1, the V gene TRBV2; no definite D call. This sample comprised PBMCs, mostly from graft donor cells, obtained 360 days after TCRalphabeta/CD19-depleted stem cell transplant. This TCR was recovered from a boy under two years old who had a stem cell transplant for Wiskott-Aldrich syndrome, so the T cells may come from the graft donor. CDR3 in amino acids: CASSGLIYNEQFF. The CDR3 DNA reads as TGTGCCAGCAGTGGGTTGATTTACAATGAGCAGTTCTTC.